This TCR beta chain stems from a study of T cells expressing NK-cell markers. Study summary: Source material for TCR beta repertoires consisted of sorted CD3+CD56+NKG2C+, CD3+CD56+NKG2C- and CD3+CD56-NKG2C+ T cells. HCMV seropositivity characterized seven of the eight sequenced donors, and seronegativity one.

Study-level points and caveats: One observes that, in several donors, these clonotypes were also the leading ones within the CD3+CD56-NKG2C+ fraction. Roughly 6 donors showed dominant NKG2C+ clonotypes comprising roughly 1.0-7.5% of their CD8+ T cells.

Following a re-call of the 5' RACE reads, TCRdb has one entry per CDR3 protein and lacks DNA. Its listing shows over 150,000 distinct CDR3 sequences. About this clonotype: Its antigen is still unknown.

This TCR derives from a woman aged 45-60 years in good health. Sample: blood T cells: a sorted CD56 or NKG2C T cell subset, CD4+ or CD8+ T cells, or bulk PBMC T cells (not recorded which).

The CDR3 sequence is CASRGIYTGELFF. The rearrangement links TRBV7-9 to TRBJ2-2. The CDR3 loop spans 13 amino acids. Germline CDR1 and CDR2: SEHNR and FQNEAQ (reference sequence). Variable domain in full (rest from reference TRBV7-9 and TRBJ2-2): DTGVSQNPRHKITKRGQNVTFRCDPISEHNRLYWYRQTLGQGPEFLTYFQNEAQLEKSRLLSDRFSAERPKGSFSTLEIQRTEQGDSAMYLCASRGIYTGELFFGEGSRLTVL.